These T cell receptor beta chains were read from a single sample in a study of cytotoxic CD8 clonotypes in ibrutinib-treated CLL. The assay was immunoSEQ multiplex PCR, and TCRdb's table has in-frame clones only and misses some. Here the sample spans 200,000 to 250,000 clones, over 65% being singletons. Here the sequenced sample was PBMCs, taken after 12 months of ibrutinib treatment. All receptors come from a human donor with chronic lymphocytic leukemia. CDR3s include the opening cysteine and the closing phenylalanine or tryptophan. D genes are given only for firm matches. Only some rows state a clone size, as once, few, many or a class for expanded clones.

NA | NA | TRBJ1-2 | TRBV28 | CASTAGASGGYTF | TGTGCCAGCACGGCGGGGGCGAGCGGTGGCTACACCTTC
NA | NA | TRBJ2-2 | TRBV7-3 | CASSFGSRTGELFF | TGTGCCAGCAGCTTCGGCTCACGCACCGGGGAGCTGTTTTTT
once | NA | TRBJ1-4 | TRBV25-1 | CASSDGSVANEKLFF | TGTGCCAGCAGTGACGGGTCTGTGGCGAATGAAAAACTGTTTTTT
NA | TRBD2 | TRBJ2-3 | TRBV10-2 | CASSPGTRADTQYF | TGCGCCAGCAGCCCCGGGACTAGGGCAGATACGCAGTATTTT
NA | TRBD1 | TRBJ1-3 | TRBV18 | CASSEDRAGNTIYF | TGTGCCAGCTCAGAGGACAGGGCTGGAAACACCATATATTTT
NA | NA | TRBJ2-1 | TRBV11-2 | CASSFGLSSYNEQFF | TGTGCCAGCAGCTTTGGCTTGAGCTCCTACAATGAGCAGTTCTTC
NA | NA | TRBJ1-2 | TRBV9 | CASSVSGWDGYTF | TGTGCCAGCAGCGTCTCAGGGTGGGATGGCTACACCTTC
NA | TRBD2 | TRBJ2-5 | TRBV5-6 | CASSLRLARETQYF | TGTGCCAGCAGCCTTAGACTAGCTAGGGAGACCCAGTACTTC
NA | NA | TRBJ2-1 | TRBV30 | CAWTGFGNEQFF | TGTGCCTGGACGGGGTTTGGGAATGAGCAGTTCTTC
NA | NA | TRBJ1-2 | TRBV5-1 | CASSSRPSAYGYTF | TGCGCCAGCAGCTCCCGGCCATCTGCCTATGGCTACACCTTC